The present entry profiles one TCR beta chain with its context. The sample belongs to a study of cytotoxic CD8 clonotypes in ibrutinib-treated CLL. Overall study context: A median approximately 12 months of treatment, range 6 to 36, preceded the collection of response samples.

The CDR3 runs to 17 residues. Unmatched junction bases numbered 10, after V lost 5 bases and J lost 0 bases. Germline V gives CDR1 MDHEN, CDR2 SYDVKM. Some clones are missing from TCRdb's copy, which holds only in-frame ones; the method was immunoSEQ multiplex PCR. This sample carries 130,000 to 150,000 clones, 79% of them seen once, and the ten largest clones take 9.5% to 15%. The receptor's source is a human donor with chronic lymphocytic leukemia. V usage is TRBV28 and J usage is TRBJ2-1; TRBD1 matches 7 bases. The sequencing used PBMCs, collected after 12 months of ibrutinib treatment. CDR3 in DNA: TGTGCCAGCAGTCCCCCTGCCCGGGACAGCTCCTACAATGAGCAGTTCTTC. Translation: CASSPPARDSSYNEQFF.